This T cell receptor (beta chain) was identified during a study of blood T cells in healthy people across ages. Sample-barcoded 5' priming and a J-beta primer mix drove a second PCR of 7 to 11 cycles. TCRdb re-analysed the 5' RACE reads in MiXCR, keeping a single row per CDR3 protein. Among hundreds of thousands of distinct CDR3 sequences listed, about 30% were seen once. Per the germline V gene, CDR1 is LGHDT and CDR2 is YNNKEL (reference sequence). The CDR3 runs to 16 residues. V lost 6 bases and J lost 1; bases outside the gene matches: 12. The clonotype originates from an elderly woman in good health. The sample consisted of blood. J is TRBJ2-7 and V is TRBV3-1; 7 bases fit TRBD1. DNA for the CDR3: TGTGCCAGCAGTCGGGGAACAGGGGACCTATCCTACGAGCAGTACTTC. Protein product: CASSRGTGDLSYEQYF.